These 18 T cell receptor beta chains were sequenced from one sample in a study of beta chain features in type 1 diabetes (dated by TCRdb to the late 2010s). Receptors were amplified or captured by the immunoSEQ multiplex PCR assay. All of the isolated RNA was reverse transcribed with the High Capacity cDNA Reverse Transcription Kit, so expressed TCRB transcripts were sequenced. TCRdb carries this immuneACCESS record with in-frame sequences only. Its versions omit some clonotypes, under half of them owing to an unresolved V gene in the studies checked, with the rest unexplained. The sample table holds about 360,000 clones, of which around 12% were seen once. The leading ten clones occupy approximately 0.015% of the sample. Input material: naive CD4+ T cells from blood. Interpreted using the paper, the cell subset or site label stands for: true naive CD4+ T cells. The receptors come from a man aged 18 to 30 in good health.

This clone was counted a few times. This sequence joins TRBV5-4 and TRBJ2-3; no reliable D call. Germline V gene lookup returns CDR1 SGHNT and CDR2 YYREEE (reference sequence). The CDR3 runs 13 residues. The V end lost 1 base, the J end lost 4 bases, and 7 bases lay between the germline ends. CDR3 in DNA: TGTGCCAGCAGCTTGATTGGAGCAGATACGCAGTATTTT. The encoded protein is CASSLIGADTQYF.

The sample holds a few counts of this clone. V is TRBV28 and J is TRBJ2-2; 10 bases map to TRBD2. The J segment lost 1 base and the V segment lost 3 bases, leaving 8 bases of the junction unmatched. CDR1 is MDHEN and CDR2 is SYDVKM in the germline V gene. The CDR3 length is 18 residues. The CDR3 here is CASSFSVAGGLNTGELFF. The CDR3 nucleotides read TGTGCCAGCAGTTTCTCGGTAGCGGGGGGCCTGAACACCGGGGAGCTGTTTTTT.

The rearrangement links TRBV13 to TRBJ2-4; 7 bases match TRBD2. Germline values: CDR1 PRHDT, CDR2 FYEKMQ (reference sequence). The length of the CDR3 is 15 residues. Trimming at V came to 4 bases and at J to 3 bases, leaving 6 bases not matched to a gene. The CDR3 DNA sequence: TGTGCCAGCAGCTCACTAGCGACTAACAAAAACATTCAGTACTTC. Protein product: CASSSLATNKNIQYF.

The sample holds a few counts of this clone. This chain uses TRBV9 with TRBJ2-1; D might be TRBD2 (5 bases). The V end lost 2 bases, the J end lost 0 bases, and 12 bases lay between the germline ends. Germline CDR1 and CDR2: SGDLS and YYNGEE. The CDR3 contains 16 residues. CDR3: CASSVAGVLSYNEQFF. The CDR3, as DNA: TGTGCCAGCAGCGTTGCCGGGGTCCTCTCCTACAATGAGCAGTTCTTC.

This chain joins TRBV14 and TRBJ1-4; the D is unclear. Trimming took off 1 base at V and 7 bases at J, with 16 bases between the two ends. CDR3 length: 16 amino acids. Germline-derived CDR1 and CDR2 are SGHDN and FVKESK. CDR3 bases: TGTGCCAGCAGCCAAGTGCCGTGGGCCGGGAGTGAAAAACTGTTTTTT. Residues: CASSQVPWAGSEKLFF.

Comments on this clone: The same CDR3 also results from other DNA sequences found in this sample. The DNA of the CDR3 is TGTGCCAGCAGCGTAGTAGGGGGGGCCACTGAAGCTTTCTTT. Translation: CASSVVGGATEAFF. The V call is TRBV9, the J call TRBJ1-1; D possibly corresponds to TRBD1 (6 bases). Germline-derived CDR1 and CDR2 are SGDLS and YYNGEE. The CDR3 spans 14 residues. V was shortened by 0 bases and J by 4 bases, with 10 bases between the two germline ends.

CDR3 sequence (DNA): TGTGCCAGCAGTTACTCGAACAGCGGGGCTGGGGAGCAGTACTTC. This gives the protein CASSYSNSGAGEQYF. This chain links TRBV6-5 with TRBJ2-7, with TRBD2 matching 7 bases. Per the germline V gene, CDR1 is MNHEY and CDR2 is SVGAGI. V gave up 0 bases and J gave up 7 bases; unmatched junction bases: 9. The CDR3 spans 15 residues.

The chain links TRBV6-6 to TRBJ2-7; 9 bases line up with TRBD1. V shed 5 bases and J 9 bases; nucleotides not matched to a gene: 11. The CDR3 is 14 amino acids. Germline CDR1 MNHNY, CDR2 SVGAGI (reference sequence). Here the CDR3 reads CASSPDRGRPPQYF. The CDR3 DNA reads TGTGCCAGCAGTCCGGACAGGGGCAGACCACCGCAGTACTTC.

The chain joins TRBV19 to TRBJ1-1, with TRBD1 identical over 7 bases. Germline CDR1 reads LNHDA; CDR2 reads SQIVND (reference sequence). With 6 bases clipped from V and 0 bases from J, the junction kept 4 bases outside the gene matches. The CDR3 is made up of 14 amino acids. The CDR3 loop reads CASRRDRLNTEAFF. CDR3 DNA sequence: TGTGCCAGTAGGAGGGACAGATTGAACACTGAAGCTTTCTTT.

This clone occurred a few times. J is TRBJ1-1 and V is TRBV5-6, with 7 nucleotides matching TRBD1. The CDR3 runs to 13 residues. The J segment lost 11 bases and the V segment lost 4 bases, leaving 11 bases of the junction unmatched. Germline V lookup: CDR1 SGHDT, CDR2 YYEEEE. For the CDR3, the DNA is TGTGCCAGCAGCCGAACAGGGGTGACAGTTGCTTTCTTT. Residues: CASSRTGVTVAFF.

This clone occurred a few times. The genes are TRBV5-4 and TRBJ2-7, with 7 bases lining up with TRBD2. The V and J ends lost 4 bases and 7 bases, in that order; junction bases with no gene match: 8. The CDR3 spans 13 residues. Germline CDR1 reads SGHNT; CDR2 reads YYREEE (reference sequence). CDR3 residues: CASSQTSRGEQYF. The DNA for the CDR3 is TGTGCCAGCAGCCAGACTAGCCGAGGGGAGCAGTACTTC.

V is TRBV30 and J is TRBJ1-1; D is possibly TRBD1 (6 bases). There are 15 residues in the CDR3. V was trimmed by 3 bases and J by 4 bases, leaving 18 bases between them. CDR1 and CDR2 (germline): GTSNPN, SVGIG (reference sequence). The CDR3 sequence: CAWRAGIGTTTEAFF. CDR3 sequence (DNA): TGTGCCTGGAGGGCCGGTATAGGGACAACCACTGAAGCTTTCTTT.

A few counts support this clone. Compared with germline, one end of the junction differs, possibly owing to a read error. The genes are TRBV7-7 and TRBJ2-2; 8 bases agree with TRBD1. This CDR3 has 15 residues. Per the germline V gene, CDR1 is SSHAT and CDR2 is FNYEAQ (reference sequence). In DNA form, the CDR3 reads TGTGCTAGCAGTTCCGGGACAGGGAACACCGGGGAGCTGTTTTTT. Amino acids: CASSSGTGNTGELFF.

This clone was counted a few times. This chain uses TRBV29-1 with TRBJ2-7; 9 positions agree with TRBD1. CDR1 and CDR2 (germline): SQVTM, ANQGSEA. This CDR3 is built from 13 residues. J was trimmed by 2 bases and V by 4 bases; bases with no gene match: 3. In DNA, the CDR3 is TGCAGCGTTGCGGGACAGGGACCCTACGAGCAGTACTTC. The encoded protein is CSVAGQGPYEQYF.

The genes are TRBV29-1 and TRBJ1-1; 9 nucleotides match TRBD1. Germline V lookup: CDR1 SQVTM, CDR2 ANQGSEA. This CDR3 comprises 14 residues. V gave up 7 bases and J gave up 4 bases; unmatched junction bases: 10. The CDR3 DNA reads as TGCAGCGCCGTTGGGACAGGGATGGGCACTGAAGCTTTCTTT. This sequence encodes CSAVGTGMGTEAFF.

The chain recombines TRBV20-1 with TRBJ1-4; no clear D. Trimming left V 3 bases short and J 8 bases short, with 7 bases between. CDR1 is DFQATT, CDR2 SNEGSKA, per germline (reference sequence). This CDR3 region has 11 residues. CDR3 nucleotides: TGCAGTGCTAGTATGAGAGAAAAACTGTTTTTT. Encoded protein: CSASMREKLFF.

The chain couples TRBV5-1 to TRBJ2-1, with 8 bases lining up with TRBD2. The J segment lost 0 bases and the V segment lost 1 base, leaving 0 bases of the junction unmatched. The V gene's germline CDR1 is SGHRS and CDR2 YFSETQ. This CDR3 contains 15 residues. The CDR3 region is CASSLSGSSYNEQFF. CDR3 sequence (DNA): TGCGCCAGCAGCTTGAGCGGGAGCTCCTACAATGAGCAGTTCTTC.

This rearrangement joins TRBV4-3 to TRBJ1-3; D is uncertain. This CDR3 has 18 amino acids. The germline gives CDR1 LGHNA, CDR2 YSLEER. The V end was cut by 0 bases, the J end by 0 bases, with 15 bases between. The CDR3 coding sequence is TGCGCCAGCAGCCAAGAGGTGTGGAGGTCTAGCTCTGGAAACACCATATATTTT. As protein: CASSQEVWRSSSGNTIYF.